Below, 15 T cell receptor beta chains from the same sample are listed, as sequenced in a study of T cell responses to AZD1222 COVID-19 vaccine. Assay used: immunoSEQ multiplex PCR; TCRdb lists only in-frame clones, some missing. The repertoire consists of about 110,000 clones, with approximately 91% occurring once and the leading ten covering 10% to 15%. Sequenced here: peripheral blood, sampled on day 0 of MenACWY control vaccination. Receptors originate from an adult in good health.

The chain is built from TRBV7-3 and TRBJ1-1; 7 bases line up with TRBD1. The germline gives CDR1 SGHTA, CDR2 FQGTGA. The CDR3 runs 17 residues. The J segment lost 3 bases and the V segment lost 5 bases, leaving 15 bases of the junction unmatched. CDR3 nucleotides: TGTGCCAGCAGCCCCTCCGGGCCGACCGGGACAGACACTGAAGCTTTCTTT. This codes for CASSPSGPTGTDTEAFF.

This clone was found once. This chain joins TRBV7-3 and TRBJ1-1; the D is unclear. The CDR3 loop spans 14 amino acids. The V gene's germline CDR1 is SGHTA and CDR2 FQGTGA. Trimming took 1 base from V and 6 from J, leaving 12 bases between them. The CDR3 region has the DNA TGTGCCAGCAGCTTAAGCCCTGGAAGCCCTGAAGCTTTCTTT. It is translated as CASSLSPGSPEAFF.

The rearrangement links TRBV27 to TRBJ1-2; 7 bases agree with TRBD1. V dropped 7 bases and J dropped 2; count of bases not matched to a gene: 10. Germline V gene lookup returns CDR1 MNHEY and CDR2 SMNVEV (reference sequence). This CDR3 is built from 15 residues. The CDR3 sequence is CASKSLGGWNYGYTF. CDR3 in DNA: TGTGCCAGCAAAAGCCTAGGGGGCTGGAACTATGGCTACACCTTC.

V and J are TRBV4-3 and TRBJ1-1; TRBD1 matches 8 bases. Trimming removed 2 bases from V and 5 bases from J; junction bases left unmatched: 10. Germline CDR1 reads LGHNA; CDR2 reads YSLEER. The length of the CDR3 is 16 residues. This chain's CDR3 is CASSQRTQGGGTEAFF. For the CDR3, the DNA is TGCGCCAGCAGCCAACGCACACAGGGGGGAGGAACTGAAGCTTTCTTT.

V is TRBV5-6 and J is TRBJ1-1; a weak D match, TRBD1 (5 bases). CDR3 length: 13 amino acids. The germline V gene encodes CDR1 SGHDT and CDR2 YYEEEE. With 0 bases removed from V and 8 bases from J, the gap between germline ends came to 11 bases. Here the CDR3 DNA reads TGTGCCAGCAGCTTGGTGGGGGATCTCGAAGCTTTCTTT. Translation gives CASSLVGDLEAFF.

V and J are TRBV21-1 and TRBJ1-3; the table's D gene call, TRBD1, was not cross checked with the DNA. TRBV21-1 is shown as a pseudogene. The CDR3 runs 18 residues. The DNA for the CDR3 is TGTGCCAGCAGCAAATCTCCCTGGACAGGCTACTCTGGAAACACCATATATTTT. Translated: CASSKSPWTGYSGNTIYF.

This clone is a singleton in its sample. The chain is built from TRBV19 and TRBJ2-7, with 8 bases matching TRBD2. CDR3 length: 15 amino acids. Germline V gene lookup returns CDR1 LNHDA and CDR2 SQIVND (reference sequence). V lost 0 bases and J lost 3; bases outside the gene matches: 4. Here the CDR3 reads CASSIDRTSGYEQYF. The CDR3, as DNA: TGTGCCAGTAGTATAGACCGAACTAGCGGCTACGAGCAGTACTTC.

The V and J genes are TRBV28 and TRBJ1-1; D perhaps matches TRBD1 (6 bases). Trimming cost V 6 bases and J 1 base, with 12 bases left between them. The germline V gene has CDR1 MDHEN and CDR2 SYDVKM. This CDR3 has 14 residues. The CDR3 spells CASSTGQTNTEAFF. The CDR3 DNA follows: TGTGCCAGCAGCACCGGACAGACGAACACTGAAGCTTTCTTT.

The gene calls are TRBV12-3 or TRBV12-4 and TRBJ2-1; D is uncertain. Between the trimmed V and J ends, which lost 5 bases and 4 bases, there was a span of 9 bases. This CDR3 has 13 amino acids. The CDR3 bases are TGTGCCAGCAGTCCGCGACTTTACAATGAGCAGTTCTTC. It translates to CASSPRLYNEQFF.

This clone was observed once. The rearrangement links TRBV9 to TRBJ1-1; D call uncertain. The germline V gene has CDR1 SGDLS and CDR2 YYNGEE. CDR3 length equals 14 residues. Deletions cut 0 bases from V and 0 bases from J, with 6 bases between. CDR3 residues: CASSVDGVNTEAFF. CDR3 sequence (DNA): TGTGCCAGCAGCGTAGATGGGGTGAACACTGAAGCTTTCTTT.

This chain uses TRBV28 with TRBJ2-7, with 8 nucleotides matching TRBD1. V lost 7 bases, J lost 1 base, and 6 bases stayed unmatched. The germline CDR1 and CDR2 sequences are MDHEN and SYDVKM. This CDR3 is built from 14 residues. The CDR3 protein is CASTSRDRSYEQYF. CDR3 DNA sequence: TGTGCCAGCACATCCCGGGACAGGTCCTACGAGCAGTACTTC.

The CDR3 coding sequence is TGTGCGACTCAGACTAGCGGGAGAAACACCGGGGAGCTGTTTTTT. Amino acid sequence: CATQTSGRNTGELFF. This chain uses TRBV19 with TRBJ2-2; TRBD2 matches at 12 bases. This CDR3 comprises 15 residues. The germline V gene has CDR1 LNHDA and CDR2 SQIVND (reference sequence).

This chain links TRBV18 with TRBJ1-4, with D possibly being TRBD1 (5 bases). There are 17 residues in the CDR3. V dropped 1 base and J dropped 5 bases, with 17 bases sitting between them. CDR1 KGHSH and CDR2 LQKENI come from the germline V gene. The CDR3 DNA follows: TGTGCCAGCTCACCACTTTTAGGGGCCAAGGGGAATGAAAAACTGTTTTTT. Translation: CASSPLLGAKGNEKLFF.

This clone appeared once. V gene TRBV18 combines with J gene TRBJ2-7; D possibly corresponds to TRBD1 (6 bases). CDR1 KGHSH and CDR2 LQKENI come from the germline V gene. V lost 2 bases, J lost 2 bases, and 10 bases lay in between. The CDR3 spans 14 residues. CDR3 amino acids: CASSPEGDPYEQYF. CDR3 nucleotides: TGTGCCAGCTCACCAGAGGGGGACCCCTACGAGCAGTACTTC.

This chain uses TRBV30 with TRBJ1-4; TRBD1 agrees at 12 bases. J lost 8 bases, V lost 6 bases, and 4 bases had no gene match. Germline V gene sequence: CDR1 GTSNPN, CDR2 SVGIG (reference sequence). CDR3 length: 13 residues. Here the CDR3 reads CACGTGGLEKLFF. CDR3 DNA sequence: TGTGCCTGCGGGACAGGGGGCCTAGAAAAACTGTTTTTT.